This is a list of T cell receptor beta chains from one sample in a study of OX40 agonist ivuxolimab in advanced cancers. TCRdb keeps only in-frame clones here, not all; method: immunoSEQ multiplex PCR. This sample yields approximately 30,000 clones, of which around four fifths are seen a single time; 11% belongs to the top ten. Here the sequenced sample was CD4+ or CD8+ T cells sorted from blood, taken in a trial of the OX40 agonist ivuxolimab. The receptors stem from an adult with an advanced solid tumor such as melanoma, head and neck, liver or kidney cancer. CDR3s include the opening cysteine and the closing phenylalanine or tryptophan. D genes are given only for firm matches. Clone sizes are given selectively: once, few, many, or a class where the clone is expanded.

V gene: TRBV7-9
clone size: -
J gene: TRBJ1-3
D gene: -
CDR3 DNA: TGTGCCAGCAGCTTAGAGGGACTCAGCTCTGGAAACACCATATATTTT
CDR3 protein: CASSLEGLSSGNTIYF

V gene: TRBV27
clone size: -
J gene: TRBJ2-2
D gene: -
CDR3 DNA: TGTGCCAGCAGTTTTCCCGCGAACACCGGGGAGCTGTTTTTT
CDR3 protein: CASSFPANTGELFF

V gene: TRBV13
clone size: -
J gene: TRBJ2-5
D gene: TRBD1
CDR3 DNA: TGTGCCAGCAGCTTGGGACAGGGGAAAGAGACCCAGTACTTC
CDR3 protein: CASSLGQGKETQYF

V gene: TRBV19
clone size: -
J gene: TRBJ1-1
D gene: -
CDR3 DNA: TGTGCCAGTGGGTGGGCGAACACTGAAGCTTTCTTT
CDR3 protein: CASGWANTEAFF

V gene: TRBV9
clone size: -
J gene: TRBJ1-5
D gene: -
CDR3 DNA: TGTGCCAGCAGCGTAGGGGACGTAAATCAGCCCCAGCATTTT
CDR3 protein: CASSVGDVNQPQHF

V gene: TRBV11-1
clone size: -
J gene: TRBJ2-7
D gene: TRBD2
CDR3 DNA: TGTGCCAGCAGCCCATCTAGCGGGGGGCCGGCCTACGAGCAGTACTTC
CDR3 protein: CASSPSSGGPAYEQYF

V gene: TRBV4-3
clone size: -
J gene: TRBJ2-1
D gene: TRBD1
CDR3 DNA: TGCGCCAGCAGCCGGACGCCGGGACAGGTTACCGATGAGCAGTTCTTC
CDR3 protein: CASSRTPGQVTDEQFF

V gene: TRBV18
clone size: -
J gene: TRBJ2-1
D gene: -
CDR3 DNA: TGTGCCAGCTCACCAGTGGCAGGGGGATACCGGGGGAATGAGCAGTTCTTC
CDR3 protein: CASSPVAGGYRGNEQFF

V gene: TRBV6-5
clone size: -
J gene: TRBJ2-7
D gene: TRBD1
CDR3 DNA: TGTGCCAGCAGTTACGGACAGGGTTCCTACGAGCAGTACTTC
CDR3 protein: CASSYGQGSYEQYF

V gene: TRBV6-5
clone size: few
J gene: TRBJ2-7
D gene: TRBD1
CDR3 DNA: TGTGCCAGCAGTGGCCCGACAGGGAAAGGTCACGAGCAGTACTTC
CDR3 protein: CASSGPTGKGHEQYF

V gene: TRBV9
clone size: few
J gene: TRBJ1-1
D gene: -
CDR3 DNA: TGTGCCAGCAGCGTAGTAGGGGCAGGGACTGAAGCTTTCTTT
CDR3 protein: CASSVVGAGTEAFF

V gene: TRBV7-6
clone size: few
J gene: TRBJ2-1
D gene: TRBD2
CDR3 DNA: TGTGCCAGCAGCTTAGGACTAGCGGGGTATTACAATGAGCAGTTCTTC
CDR3 protein: CASSLGLAGYYNEQFF

V gene: TRBV4-1
clone size: -
J gene: TRBJ2-3
D gene: -
CDR3 DNA: TGCGCCAGCAGCCAAGATACCGGGGGAAGCACAGATACGCAGTATTTT
CDR3 protein: CASSQDTGGSTDTQYF

V gene: TRBV6-1
clone size: -
J gene: TRBJ1-6
D gene: -
CDR3 DNA: TGTGCCAGCAGTGGCGGGCAAACGAGCTCCTATAATTCACCCCTCCACTTT
CDR3 protein: CASSGGQTSSYNSPLHF

V gene: TRBV5-6
clone size: -
J gene: TRBJ1-4
D gene: -
CDR3 DNA: TGTGCCAGCAGCCCCAGGGCAGGAAGGCCCGAAAAACTGTTTTTT
CDR3 protein: CASSPRAGRPEKLFF

V gene: TRBV25-1
clone size: -
J gene: TRBJ1-2
D gene: -
CDR3 DNA: TGTGCCAGCAGTCCCGGGACCTCCTATGGCTACACCTTC
CDR3 protein: CASSPGTSYGYTF

V gene: TRBV5-6
clone size: -
J gene: TRBJ2-3
D gene: TRBD2
CDR3 DNA: TGTGCCAGCAGCCGGAGCGGGGGGCTTGGCACAGATACGCAGTATTTT
CDR3 protein: CASSRSGGLGTDTQYF

V gene: TRBV11-1
clone size: -
J gene: TRBJ1-1
D gene: -
CDR3 DNA: TGTGCCAGCAGCTTAAGCGGATATGAAGCTTTCTTT
CDR3 protein: CASSLSGYEAFF

V gene: TRBV19
clone size: -
J gene: TRBJ1-2
D gene: -
CDR3 DNA: TGTGCCAGTAGTCGGTGGGACGCCAACTATGGCTACACCTTC
CDR3 protein: CASSRWDANYGYTF

V gene: TRBV5-5
clone size: -
J gene: TRBJ2-1
D gene: -
CDR3 DNA: TGTGCCAGCAGCTTGGTTGAGAACAATGAGCAGTTCTTC
CDR3 protein: CASSLVENNEQFF

V gene: TRBV6-5
clone size: -
J gene: TRBJ2-1
D gene: TRBD1
CDR3 DNA: TGTGCCAGCAGTCACGGACAGGGTTTGAATGAGCAGTTCTTC
CDR3 protein: CASSHGQGLNEQFF

V gene: TRBV19
clone size: -
J gene: TRBJ2-1
D gene: -
CDR3 DNA: TGTGCCAGTAGTTGGCAGGGAGGCAACAATGAGCAGTTCTTC
CDR3 protein: CASSWQGGNNEQFF

V gene: TRBV5-4
clone size: -
J gene: TRBJ2-3
D gene: -
CDR3 DNA: TGTGCCAGCAGCCTAACAGGACTCGCTGATACGCAGTATTTT
CDR3 protein: CASSLTGLADTQYF

V gene: TRBV7-2
clone size: -
J gene: TRBJ2-3
D gene: TRBD2
CDR3 DNA: TGTGCCAGCAGCTTGGAGCCTAGCGGGGGAGATACGCAGTATTTT
CDR3 protein: CASSLEPSGGDTQYF

V gene: TRBV5-1
clone size: -
J gene: TRBJ1-1
D gene: -
CDR3 DNA: TGCGCCAGCAGCTTGGAAGGAGAATACACTGAAGCTTTCTTT
CDR3 protein: CASSLEGEYTEAFF

V gene: TRBV11-3
clone size: -
J gene: TRBJ1-1
D gene: -
CDR3 DNA: TGTGCCAGCAGCTTAGATTGGTACCAGCGGACTGAAGCTTTCTTT
CDR3 protein: CASSLDWYQRTEAFF

V gene: TRBV5-6
clone size: medium-sized
J gene: TRBJ1-2
D gene: -
CDR3 DNA: TGTGCCAGCAGCTTGGTCGGTGACTATGGCTACACCTTC
CDR3 protein: CASSLVGDYGYTF

V gene: TRBV2
clone size: -
J gene: TRBJ2-2
D gene: TRBD2
CDR3 DNA: TGTGCCAGCAGTGATTGGACTAGCGGCTACACCGGGGAGCTGTTTTTT
CDR3 protein: CASSDWTSGYTGELFF

V gene: TRBV19
clone size: -
J gene: TRBJ1-2
D gene: -
CDR3 DNA: TGTGCCAGTCGCCGACAGTTCTACTATGGCTACACCTTC
CDR3 protein: CASRRQFYYGYTF

V gene: TRBV27
clone size: -
J gene: TRBJ2-7
D gene: TRBD1
CDR3 DNA: TGTGCCAGCAGTTACCTCTCACCGGGACAGGGTTACGAGCAGTACTTC
CDR3 protein: CASSYLSPGQGYEQYF

V gene: TRBV12-5
clone size: -
J gene: TRBJ2-1
D gene: -
CDR3 DNA: TGTGCTAGTGGTTTGGGCGGGATCCGAGAGCAGTTCTTC
CDR3 protein: CASGLGGIREQFF

V gene: TRBV6-5
clone size: -
J gene: TRBJ2-7
D gene: -
CDR3 DNA: TGTGCCAGCAGTTACGGGAGAACCTACGAGCAGTACTTC
CDR3 protein: CASSYGRTYEQYF

V gene: TRBV7-2
clone size: -
J gene: TRBJ1-6
D gene: -
CDR3 DNA: TGTGCCAGCAGCTTAAGCGATGAGTCATATAATTCACCCCTCCACTTT
CDR3 protein: CASSLSDESYNSPLHF

V gene: TRBV7-6
clone size: -
J gene: TRBJ2-7
D gene: TRBD1
CDR3 DNA: TGTGCCAGCAGCGCCTGGACAGGGGGCTCCGAGCAGTACTTC
CDR3 protein: CASSAWTGGSEQYF

V gene: TRBV29-1
clone size: -
J gene: TRBJ2-1
D gene: TRBD1
CDR3 DNA: TGCAGCGTTGAGACAGGGACGTTCTGGGGTGAGCAGTTCTTC
CDR3 protein: CSVETGTFWGEQFF

V gene: TRBV7-9
clone size: -
J gene: TRBJ2-1
D gene: -
CDR3 DNA: TGTGCCAGCAGCTTCTTGGGGGCCGAGCAGTTCTTC
CDR3 protein: CASSFLGAEQFF

V gene: TRBV7-8
clone size: -
J gene: TRBJ2-3
D gene: TRBD2
CDR3 DNA: TGTGCCAGCAGCTCCGGGGCGGGACTAGCGGGGACAGATACGCAGTATTTT
CDR3 protein: CASSSGAGLAGTDTQYF

V gene: TRBV6-5
clone size: -
J gene: TRBJ2-1
D gene: TRBD2
CDR3 DNA: TGTGCCAGCAGCCGGACTAGCGCGACCTACAATGAGCAGTTCTTC
CDR3 protein: CASSRTSATYNEQFF

V gene: TRBV6-1
clone size: once
J gene: TRBJ1-2
D gene: TRBD1
CDR3 DNA: TGTGCCAGCAGGGAAGGACAGGGGCCCCTATTCTACGCCTTC
CDR3 protein: CASREGQGPLFYAF

V gene: TRBV4-3
clone size: -
J gene: TRBJ1-1
D gene: TRBD1
CDR3 DNA: TGCGCCAGCAGCCAAGAATCCTGGACAGGGACTGAAGCTTTCTTT
CDR3 protein: CASSQESWTGTEAFF